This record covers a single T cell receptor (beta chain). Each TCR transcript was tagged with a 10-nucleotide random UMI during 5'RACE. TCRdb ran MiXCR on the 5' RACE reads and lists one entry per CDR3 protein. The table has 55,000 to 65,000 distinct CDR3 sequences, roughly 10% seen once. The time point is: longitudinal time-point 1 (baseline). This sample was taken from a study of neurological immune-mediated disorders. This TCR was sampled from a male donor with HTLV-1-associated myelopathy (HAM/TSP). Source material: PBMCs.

In nucleotides, the CDR3 is TGTGCCAGCAGCTTCGGACTAGCGGGGGGGCTCTACAATGAGCAGTTCTTC. Protein sequence: CASSFGLAGGLYNEQFF. This chain joins TRBV7-3 and TRBJ2-1, with 15 bases that match TRBD2. Trimming cost V 3 bases and J 3 bases; bases outside gene matches: 3. This CDR3 region has 17 residues. Per germline, CDR1 SGHTA and CDR2 FQGTGA.